These 28 T cell receptor beta chains were all obtained from the same sample, sequenced in a study of cytomegalovirus exposure and HLA in healthy donors. It was with 60 Vbeta and 13 Jbeta primers that the PCR ran. The protocol was immunoSEQ multiplex PCR, while the TCRdb copy is restricted to in-frame clones and leaves out a portion. Of roughly 93,000 clones in the sample, around 75% are singletons; the top ten hold about 3%. Sequencing was performed on PBMCs. The receptor source for this set is a man in his forties in good health and CMV-seronegative.

The V gene is TRBV29-1, the J gene TRBJ1-2; D uncertain. The CDR3 has 11 amino acids. Germline V gives CDR1 SQVTM, CDR2 ANQGSEA. V dropped 4 bases and J dropped 7 bases, with 10 bases sitting between them. The chain's CDR3 is CSVASDLGYTF. Here the CDR3 DNA reads TGCAGCGTTGCGTCAGATCTTGGCTACACCTTC. The whole variable domain, remainder taken from reference TRBV29-1 and TRBJ1-2, is SAVISQKPSRDICQRGTSLTIQCQVDSQVTMMFWYRQQPGQSLTLIATANQGSEATYESGFVIDKFPISRPNLTFSTLTVSNMSPEDSSIYLCSVASDLGYTFGSGTRLTVV.

The CDR3 loop is CASSLTSGGRTGELFF. The CDR3 DNA reads as TGTGCCAGCAGCTTAACCTCCGGGGGTCGCACCGGGGAGCTGTTTTTT. The rearrangement uses TRBV7-3 and TRBJ2-2; weak D call: TRBD2 (6 bases). This CDR3 has 16 residues. Germline CDR1 is SGHTA and CDR2 is FQGTGA. Deletions cut 0 bases from V and 4 bases from J, with 12 bases between.

This clone was observed a single time. The gene calls are TRBV5-1 and TRBJ2-7; a weak D match, TRBD2 (5 bases). V was trimmed by 5 bases and J by 7 bases, leaving 13 bases between them. The CDR3 spans 12 residues. Germline CDR1 SGHRS, CDR2 YFSETQ. Here the CDR3 reads CASSTGNREQYF. In DNA, the CDR3 is TGCGCCAGCAGTACGGGGAATCGAGAGCAGTACTTC.

V gene TRBV5-5 combines with J gene TRBJ2-1, with D tentatively TRBD1 (5 bases). Trimming cost V 4 bases and J 10 bases, with 12 bases left between them. CDR3 length equals 12 residues. Germline V CDR1 and CDR2: SGHKS, YYEKEE (reference sequence). Here the CDR3 DNA reads TGTGCCAGCAGCCCCCGTTCAGGGGAGCAGTTCTTC. Translated, it gives CASSPRSGEQFF.

The V and J genes are TRBV11-3 and TRBJ1-6; D remains unclear. The V end was cut by 5 bases, the J end by 9 bases, with 17 bases between. The CDR3 is made up of 15 amino acids. The germline gives CDR1 SGHNT, CDR2 YENEEA. CDR3 protein: CASSVGPREASPLHF. The CDR3, as DNA: TGTGCCAGCAGCGTAGGGCCTAGAGAGGCTTCACCCCTCCACTTT.

In the case of this clone: At one boundary the junction diverges from the germline segment, which might be a read error. The chain is built from TRBV5-1 and TRBJ2-5; maybe TRBD2 (6 bases). The CDR3 consists of 15 residues. Germline-derived CDR1 and CDR2 are SGHRS and YFSETQ. CDR3 in DNA: TGCGTCAGCAGCTTGGGGGGACTGCTCCAAGAGACCCAGTACTTC. This gives the protein CVSSLGGLLQETQYF.

This clone has at least ten counts. The chain links TRBV4-1 to TRBJ2-3; TRBD2 aligns across 13 bases. Trimming cost V 0 bases and J 2 bases; bases outside gene matches: 2. This CDR3 is 17 amino acids long. The germline CDR1 and CDR2 sequences are MGHRA and YSYEKL. The DNA for the CDR3 is TGCGCCAGCAGCCAAGAACTAGCGGGGGGGCCCACAGATACGCAGTATTTT. It specifies CASSQELAGGPTDTQYF.

The chain recombines TRBV6-1 with TRBJ2-5; D gene ambiguous. TRBJ2-7 explains the end of the DNA better; the J call may be wrong. The germline CDR1 and CDR2 sequences are MNHNS and SASEGT. This CDR3 is 11 amino acids long. The CDR3 here is CASSEIYEQYF. For the CDR3, the DNA is TGTGCCAGCAGTGAGATTTACGAGCAGTACTTC.

This clone was detected once. The V call is TRBV5-1, the J call TRBJ2-2; 9 nucleotides line up with TRBD1. The CDR3 runs to 17 residues. CDR1 is SGHRS and CDR2 is YFSETQ in the germline V gene. Trimming removed 0 bases from V and 4 bases from J; junction bases left unmatched: 7. The CDR3 bases are TGCGCCAGCAGCTTGGACATTGGACAGGGGACCACCGGGGAGCTGTTTTTT. Translation: CASSLDIGQGTTGELFF.

This chain links TRBV9 with TRBJ1-5; 11 bases agree with TRBD1. The CDR3 is 18 residues long. Trimming removed 4 bases from V and 1 base from J; junction bases left unmatched: 10. The germline CDR1 and CDR2 sequences are SGDLS and YYNGEE. Here the CDR3 DNA reads TGTGCCAGCAGCCCGCGGACAGGGGGCGGGAAGAGCAATCAGCCCCAGCATTTT. Translated, it gives CASSPRTGGGKSNQPQHF.

The rearrangement joins TRBV5-6 to TRBJ1-1; D might be TRBD1 (6 bases). Germline CDR1 reads SGHDT; CDR2 reads YYEEEE. Deletions cut 0 bases from V and 1 base from J, with 7 bases between. The CDR3 is 14 amino acids. The CDR3, as DNA: TGTGCCAGCAGCTTGGGGGGGCGGAACACTGAAGCTTTCTTT. This encodes CASSLGGRNTEAFF.

This chain joins TRBV15 and TRBJ1-2, with 7 nucleotides matching TRBD1. V was clipped by 4 bases and J by 5 bases; unmatched bases: 10. This CDR3 has 15 residues. Germline V CDR1 and CDR2: LNHNV, YYDKDF (reference sequence). The CDR3 DNA follows: TGTGCCACCAGCAACCGGGGACAGCCGAGTTATGGCTACACCTTC. Its protein product is CATSNRGQPSYGYTF.

The rearrangement uses TRBV30 and TRBJ1-2; D might be TRBD1 (5 bases). The V gene's germline CDR1 is GTSNPN and CDR2 SVGIG (reference sequence). The CDR3 is 17 amino acids. V lost 2 bases and J 7 bases, leaving 26 bases between the germline ends. The CDR3, as DNA: TGTGCCTGGAGTCTCTTTAGATCCGGGACTAGGGGAGGTGGCTACACCTTC. Translation gives CAWSLFRSGTRGGGYTF.

The CDR3 sequence: CASSQEQGTVSYEQYF. The CDR3 DNA reads as TGTGCCAGCAGCCAAGAGCAGGGGACGGTGTCCTACGAGCAGTACTTC. V usage is TRBV4-2 and J usage is TRBJ2-7; perhaps TRBD1 as D (6 bases). Germline V gene data show CDR1 as LGHNA and CDR2 as YNFKEQ. Trimming left V 0 bases short and J 1 base short, with 13 bases between. The length of the CDR3 is 16 residues.

V gene TRBV13 combines with J gene TRBJ2-5; 11 bases fit TRBD2. CDR3 length: 17 residues. The V segment lost 0 bases and the J segment 1 base; nucleotides outside the gene matches: 4. Germline V CDR1 and CDR2: PRHDT, FYEKMQ (reference sequence). CDR3 bases: TGTGCCAGCAGCTTAGGACGACTAGCGGGAATCCAAGAGACCCAGTACTTC. This sequence encodes CASSLGRLAGIQETQYF.

The chain employs TRBV28 and TRBJ1-2, with 7 positions matching TRBD1. Looked up from germline, CDR1 is MDHEN and CDR2 is SYDVKM. CDR3 length equals 18 residues. The V segment lost 3 bases and the J segment 6 bases; nucleotides outside the gene matches: 19. Here the CDR3 DNA reads TGTGCCAGCAGTTTTTTATCCACGGACAGGAGGACCTTGGATGGCTACACCTTC. Its protein is CASSFLSTDRRTLDGYTF.

This clone came up once. The CDR3 DNA is TGTGCCAGCAGCCCCCGCCCGCAGGGGGCTAGTACTGAAGCTTTCTTT. Its protein is CASSPRPQGASTEAFF. V gene TRBV9 combines with J gene TRBJ1-1, with 8 bases that match TRBD1. After removal of 4 bases from V and 5 bases from J, the junction contained 13 bases not matched to a gene. This CDR3 comprises 16 residues. From germline, CDR1 is SGDLS and CDR2 YYNGEE. Supplemented by reference TRBV9 and TRBJ1-1, the full variable domain reads DSGVTQTPKHLITATGQRVTLRCSPRSGDLSVYWYQQSLDQGLQFLIQYYNGEERAKGNILERFSAQQFPDLHSELNLSSLELGDSALYFCASSPRPQGASTEAFFGQGTRLTVV.

The chain recombines TRBV11-3 with TRBJ2-2; D unclear. Germline CDR1 and CDR2: SGHNT and YENEEA. V lost 1 base and J 6 bases, leaving 9 bases between the germline ends. This CDR3 has 14 residues. The DNA for the CDR3 is TGTGCCAGCAGCTTAGGAGTGTTTTCCGGGGAGCTGTTTTTT. Its protein is CASSLGVFSGELFF.

The rearrangement uses TRBV28 and TRBJ1-5; D call uncertain. This CDR3 contains 16 residues. Between the trimmed V and J ends, which lost 1 base and 1 base, there was a span of 11 bases. The germline gives CDR1 MDHEN, CDR2 SYDVKM. CDR3 loop: CASSLFFPRSNQPQHF. Written as DNA, the CDR3 is TGTGCCAGCAGTTTATTTTTTCCCAGGAGCAATCAGCCCCAGCATTTT.

Turning to this clone: The CDR3 does not end in the conserved phenylalanine or tryptophan, so this is likely a read error. The CDR3 DNA follows: TGCGCCAGCAGCCAAGTCTCAGGGGGCACCGGGGAGCTGTTTGTT. As protein: CASSQVSGGTGELFV. This chain connects TRBV4-3 to TRBJ2-2; 7 bases align to TRBD1. After removal of 1 base from V and 4 bases from J, the junction contained 3 bases not matched to a gene. The length of the CDR3 is 15 residues. Germline lookup yields CDR1 LGHNA and CDR2 YSLEER.

The chain is built from TRBV7-9 and TRBJ1-6; 12 bases map to TRBD1. The germline V gene has CDR1 SEHNR and CDR2 FQNEAQ (reference sequence). The CDR3 length is 16 residues. V trimming: 5 bases; J trimming: 9 bases; junction bases outside the gene matches: 8. CDR3 region: CASSAGTGGYSSPLHF. DNA for the CDR3: TGTGCCAGCAGCGCCGGGACAGGGGGCTACAGTTCACCCCTCCACTTT.

V usage is TRBV29-1 and J usage is TRBJ2-7, with TRBD1 matching 10 bases. This CDR3 comprises 14 residues. V shed 6 bases, J shed 3 bases, and the junction held 8 bases outside the gene matches. Germline V gene lookup returns CDR1 SQVTM and CDR2 ANQGSEA. CDR3 in DNA: TGCAGCGTCGATCCGGGACAGGGGAGCTACGAGCAGTACTTC. Translating gives CSVDPGQGSYEQYF.

The V and J genes are TRBV27 and TRBJ2-7, with a tentative D call TRBD2 (5 bases). Germline CDR1 MNHEY, CDR2 SMNVEV (reference sequence). The CDR3 loop spans 12 amino acids. The germline V and J ends were trimmed by 4 bases and 6 bases, with 10 bases remaining between them. This CDR3 is CASSSRASEQYF. The CDR3 region has the DNA TGTGCCAGCAGTTCGAGGGCCAGCGAGCAGTACTTC.

The chain couples TRBV7-9 to TRBJ2-5; D ambiguous. Germline V gene sequence: CDR1 SEHNR, CDR2 FQNEAQ (reference sequence). This CDR3 region has 15 residues. Between the trimmed V and J ends, which lost 3 bases and 5 bases, there was a span of 16 bases. The CDR3 nucleotides are TGTGCCAGCAGCTTGCGGTTCGCGAGTGTGGAGACCCAGTACTTC. Amino acid sequence: CASSLRFASVETQYF.

This rearrangement joins TRBV6-5 to TRBJ2-5, with 7 bases aligning to TRBD1. The J call is in doubt because the DNA end fits TRBJ2-7 better. The CDR3 is 14 residues long. Germline CDR1 and CDR2: MNHEY and SVGAGI. CDR3 sequence (DNA): TGTGCCAGCAGCCCCGGGACAGTAACCTACGAGCAGTACTTC. Translation gives CASSPGTVTYEQYF.

This chain connects TRBV4-3 to TRBJ1-2, with 7 bases matching TRBD1. The junction had 8 bases not matched to a gene; V was cut back by 1 base and J by 0 bases. CDR1 is LGHNA and CDR2 is YSLEER in the germline V gene. This CDR3 has 17 residues. The DNA for the CDR3 is TGCGCCAGCAGCCAAGTCGCCGGGACAGTCCCTAACTATGGCTACACCTTC. Its protein product is CASSQVAGTVPNYGYTF.

The chain is built from TRBV29-1 and TRBJ2-1; TRBD1 matches 10 bases. Germline CDR1 and CDR2: SQVTM and ANQGSEA. J lost 5 bases, V lost 7 bases, and 5 bases had no gene match. This CDR3 region has 13 residues. CDR3 sequence: CSGPGQGHNEQFF. CDR3 DNA: TGCAGCGGTCCGGGACAGGGGCACAATGAGCAGTTCTTC.

The chain is built from TRBV9 and TRBJ1-2; a weak D match, TRBD1 (6 bases). Between the trimmed V and J ends, which lost 2 bases and 8 bases, there was a span of 19 bases. Germline V gives CDR1 SGDLS, CDR2 YYNGEE. CDR3 length: 15 amino acids. This CDR3 reads CASSVPGVKIRGYTF. The CDR3 nucleotides read TGTGCCAGCAGCGTCCCAGGGGTGAAGATTCGGGGCTACACCTTC.